The 16 T cell receptor beta chains listed next were all sequenced from one sample in a study of blood T cell repertoires in COVID-19. Here immunoSEQ multiplex PCR was the method, and the copy in TCRdb shows in-frame clones only, minus some. Of more than 200,000 clones in the sample, more than 70% are singletons; the top ten hold approximately 2.6%. Sequencing was performed on peripheral blood. These receptors were obtained from a woman aged 60-75 years with acute or convalescent COVID-19.

The rearrangement joins TRBV5-4 to TRBJ2-7, with D possibly being TRBD2 (7 bases). This CDR3 spans 15 amino acids. Trimming removed 4 bases from V and 0 bases from J, with 14 bases in between. Germline values: CDR1 SGHNT, CDR2 YYREEE (reference sequence). DNA for the CDR3: TGTGCCAGCAGCGACCGAGGGGGGGGCTCCTACGAGCAGTACTTC. As protein: CASSDRGGGSYEQYF.

The rearrangement uses TRBV5-1 and TRBJ1-6; a weak D match, TRBD1 (6 bases). This CDR3 is built from 14 residues. The germline gives CDR1 SGHRS, CDR2 YFSETQ. The V end was cut by 5 bases, the J end by 2 bases, with 8 bases between. For the CDR3, the DNA is TGCGCCAGCAGAGACAGGCCCTATAATTCACCCCTCCACTTT. Protein: CASRDRPYNSPLHF. The full variable domain, in which reference TRBV5-1 and TRBJ1-6 provide the parts outside the CDR3, is KAGVTQTPRYLIKTRGQQVTLSCSPISGHRSVSWYQQTPGQGLQFLFEYFSETQRNKGNFPGRFSGRQFSNSRSEMNVSTLELGDSALYLCASRDRPYNSPLHFGNGTRLTVT.

The CDR3 spells CASSLGRSYGYTF. In DNA form, the CDR3 reads TGTGCCAGCAGCTTAGGGCGGAGCTATGGCTACACCTTC. The rearrangement joins TRBV11-2 to TRBJ1-2; no clear D gene. CDR3 length equals 13 residues. CDR1 and CDR2 (germline): SGHAT, FQNNGV. Trimming removed 1 base from V and 4 bases from J, with 7 bases in between.

This clone was observed once. The chain employs TRBV14 and TRBJ2-7; 8 bases fit TRBD2. The CDR3 is 16 residues long. CDR1 and CDR2 (germline): SGHDN, FVKESK. Trimming took 5 bases from V and 5 from J; bases not matched to a gene: 14. The CDR3 nucleotides are TGTGCCAGCAGCGGCCTTGGAGGCGGGAGGTCTCACGAGCAGTACTTC. Amino acids: CASSGLGGGRSHEQYF.

The rearrangement links TRBV9 to TRBJ2-5; D might be TRBD2 (6 bases). The CDR3 has 15 residues. Germline CDR1 is SGDLS and CDR2 is YYNGEE. V was cut by 0 bases and J by 5 bases, with 14 bases left in between. The CDR3 loop is CASSVEGGQRETQYF. CDR3 nucleotides: TGTGCCAGCAGCGTAGAAGGAGGGCAGAGGGAGACCCAGTACTTC.

CDR3 DNA: TGTGCCAGCAGCGTAGGCACAGGTAATCAGCCCCAGCATTTT. Its translation: CASSVGTGNQPQHF. This chain joins TRBV9 and TRBJ1-5; the D gene is possibly TRBD1 (5 bases). The CDR3 runs 14 residues. Germline V gives CDR1 SGDLS, CDR2 YYNGEE. Trimming took 0 bases from V and 4 from J, leaving 8 bases between them.

This chain joins TRBV24-1 and TRBJ2-7, with TRBD1 matching 9 bases. In germline, CDR1 is KGHDR, CDR2 SFDVKD. After removal of 4 bases from V and 7 bases from J, the junction contained 7 bases not matched to a gene. The CDR3 length is 14 residues. CDR3 sequence: CATSDTGTGSEQYF. The CDR3 nucleotides are TGTGCCACCAGTGACACCGGGACAGGGTCAGAGCAGTACTTC.

V gene TRBV19 combines with J gene TRBJ1-2; D unresolved. The CDR3 is 13 residues long. In germline, CDR1 is LNHDA, CDR2 SQIVND (reference sequence). Trimming cost V 5 bases and J 5 bases, with 12 bases left between them. CDR3 protein: CASSRGSPYGYTF. In DNA, the CDR3 is TGTGCCAGTAGTCGAGGCAGCCCTTATGGCTACACCTTC.

The V call is TRBV7-3, the J call TRBJ1-1; 11 positions agree with TRBD1. The CDR3 runs to 16 residues. CDR1 SGHTA and CDR2 FQGTGA come from the germline V gene. With 5 bases clipped from V and 1 base from J, the junction kept 6 bases outside the gene matches. The CDR3 coding sequence is TGTGCCAGCAGCCCGGGACAGGGGGTGGCGAACACTGAAGCTTTCTTT. The encoded protein is CASSPGQGVANTEAFF.

The V and J genes are TRBV21-1 and TRBJ2-7; the table's D gene call, TRBD2, was not cross checked with the DNA. TRBV21-1 is flagged as a pseudogene. The CDR3 extends over 15 amino acids. The DNA for the CDR3 is TGTGCCAGCAGCAAATTCGTGACTAGGTCGTACGAGCAGTACTTC. Protein sequence: CASSKFVTRSYEQYF.

The rearrangement joins TRBV28 to TRBJ2-7, with D possibly matching TRBD2 (5 bases). The V end lost 3 bases, the J end lost 0 bases, and 12 bases lay between the germline ends. CDR3 length: 15 amino acids. The germline V gene encodes CDR1 MDHEN and CDR2 SYDVKM. The CDR3, as DNA: TGTGCCAGCAGTTTCGGACTCCTGAACTCCTACGAGCAGTACTTC. Its protein is CASSFGLLNSYEQYF.

The chain links TRBV19 to TRBJ2-5; D is possibly TRBD2 (6 bases). Per germline, CDR1 LNHDA and CDR2 SQIVND (reference sequence). This CDR3 is built from 12 residues. V was shortened by 6 bases and J by 5 bases, with 10 bases between the two germline ends. The chain's CDR3 is CASSLAGETQYF. In nucleotides, the CDR3 is TGTGCCAGTAGCCTCGCGGGGGAGACCCAGTACTTC. The full variable domain, with the rest looked up from reference TRBV19 and TRBJ2-5, is DGGITQSPKYLFRKEGQNVTLSCEQNLNHDAMYWYRQDPGQGLRLIYYSQIVNDFQKGDIAEGYSVSREKKESFPLTVTSAQKNPTAFYLCASSLAGETQYFGPGTRLLVL.

This chain joins TRBV4-1 and TRBJ1-1; D remains unclear. The CDR3 is made up of 13 amino acids. Trimming removed 3 bases at V and 4 bases at J, with 9 bases between. The germline V gene encodes CDR1 MGHRA and CDR2 YSYEKL. CDR3 sequence (DNA): TGCGCCAGCAGCCAGGCGGAGATCACTGAAGCTTTCTTT. This codes for CASSQAEITEAFF.

This chain connects TRBV3-1 (or the pseudogene TRBV3-2) to TRBJ1-2, with a weak D call TRBD1 (6 bases). The V end lost 4 bases, the J end lost 2 bases, and 17 bases lay between the germline ends. Germline CDR1 and CDR2: LGHDT and YNNKEL (reference sequence). The CDR3 length is 16 residues. This chain's CDR3 is CASSLTGTLVNYGYTF. CDR3 DNA sequence: TGTGCCAGCAGCCTCACCGGGACACTCGTGAACTATGGCTACACCTTC.

This chain uses TRBV6-2 or TRBV6-3 with TRBJ2-7; D perhaps matches TRBD2 (5 bases). CDR3 length: 11 residues. V gave up 2 bases and J gave up 8 bases, with 7 bases separating them. The germline V gene encodes CDR1 MNHEY and CDR2 SVGEGT. The CDR3: CASSYPGKQYF. The CDR3 DNA sequence: TGTGCCAGCAGTTACCCGGGAAAGCAGTACTTC.

This clone has a handful of counts. DNA for the CDR3: TGCGCCAGCAGCTTGGAAGCAGGGTTAACTGAAGCTTTCTTT. Protein product: CASSLEAGLTEAFF. The gene calls are TRBV5-1 and TRBJ1-1; D is possibly TRBD1 (5 bases). This CDR3 has 14 residues. CDR1 SGHRS and CDR2 YFSETQ come from the germline V gene. V lost 0 bases to trimming and J lost 5 bases, with 11 bases between them.